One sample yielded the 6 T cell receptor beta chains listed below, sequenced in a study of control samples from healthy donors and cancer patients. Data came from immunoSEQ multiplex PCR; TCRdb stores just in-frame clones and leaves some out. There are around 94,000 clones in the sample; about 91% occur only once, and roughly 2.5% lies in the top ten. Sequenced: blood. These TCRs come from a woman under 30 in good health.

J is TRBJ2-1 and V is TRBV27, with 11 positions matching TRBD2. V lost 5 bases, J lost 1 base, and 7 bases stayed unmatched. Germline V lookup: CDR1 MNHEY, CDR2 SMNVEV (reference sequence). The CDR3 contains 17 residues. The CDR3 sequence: CASSGTSGGVSYNEQFF. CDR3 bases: TGTGCCAGCAGTGGGACTAGCGGAGGGGTATCCTACAATGAGCAGTTCTTC.

CDR3 DNA sequence: TGTGCCAGCAGTGAATATGGAGGGGCTGGGGCCAACGTCCTGACTTTC. This encodes CASSEYGGAGANVLTF. J is TRBJ2-6 and V is TRBV25-1; D is perhaps TRBD2 (6 bases). The CDR3 is 16 residues long. The germline V gene encodes CDR1 MGHDK and CDR2 SYGVNS. V shed 0 bases and J shed 2 bases, with 8 bases lying between them.

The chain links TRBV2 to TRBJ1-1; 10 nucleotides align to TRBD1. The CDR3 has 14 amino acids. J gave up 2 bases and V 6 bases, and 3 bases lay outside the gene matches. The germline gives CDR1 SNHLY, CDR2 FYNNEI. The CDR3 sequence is CASRGTGENTEAFF. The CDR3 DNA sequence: TGTGCCAGCAGGGGGACAGGGGAAAACACTGAAGCTTTCTTT.

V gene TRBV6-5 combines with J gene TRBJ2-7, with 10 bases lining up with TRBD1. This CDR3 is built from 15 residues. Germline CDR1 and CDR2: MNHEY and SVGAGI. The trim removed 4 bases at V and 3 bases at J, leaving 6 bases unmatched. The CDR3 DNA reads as TGTGCCAGCAGTTTTCCAAGGACAGGGGGCTACGAGCAGTACTTC. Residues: CASSFPRTGGYEQYF.

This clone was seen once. CDR3 sequence (DNA): TGTGCCAGCAGCTTAATAAGGGTCTACACCGGGGAGCTGTTTTTT. Translation gives CASSLIRVYTGELFF. The V call is TRBV11-2, the J call TRBJ2-2; no clear D gene. Germline V gene sequence: CDR1 SGHAT, CDR2 FQNNGV. V lost 2 bases and J lost 3, with 10 bases in between. The CDR3 has 15 amino acids.

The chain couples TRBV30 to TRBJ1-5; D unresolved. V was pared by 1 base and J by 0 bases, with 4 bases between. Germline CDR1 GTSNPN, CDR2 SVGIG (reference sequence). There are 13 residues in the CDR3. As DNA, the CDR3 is TGTGCCTGGAGTGAGGGTAGCAATCAGCCCCAGCATTTT. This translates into CAWSEGSNQPQHF.